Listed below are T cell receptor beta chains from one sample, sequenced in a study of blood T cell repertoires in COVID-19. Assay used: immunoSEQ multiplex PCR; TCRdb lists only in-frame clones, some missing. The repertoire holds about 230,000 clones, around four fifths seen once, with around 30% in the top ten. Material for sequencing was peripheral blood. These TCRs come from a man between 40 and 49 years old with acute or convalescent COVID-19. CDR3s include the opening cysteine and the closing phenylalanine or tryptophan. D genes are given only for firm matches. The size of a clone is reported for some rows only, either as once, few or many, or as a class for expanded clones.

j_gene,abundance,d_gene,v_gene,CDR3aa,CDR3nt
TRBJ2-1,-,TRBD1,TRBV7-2,CASSPNLHSGGEQFF,TGTGCCAGCAGCCCCAACCTCCATTCAGGGGGCGAGCAGTTCTTC
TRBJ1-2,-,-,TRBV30,CASDQGRGNYGYTF,TGTGCCTCCGATCAGGGCAGGGGAAATTATGGCTACACCTTC
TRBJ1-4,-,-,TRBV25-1,CASSEYVGGLFF,TGTGCCAGCAGTGAATATGTTGGGGGCCTGTTTTTT
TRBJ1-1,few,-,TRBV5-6,CASSLDQRNTEAFF,TGTGCCAGCAGCTTGGATCAGCGGAACACTGAAGCTTTCTTT
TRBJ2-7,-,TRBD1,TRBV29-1,CSGGQGGFEQYF,TGCAGCGGCGGACAGGGGGGTTTCGAGCAGTACTTC
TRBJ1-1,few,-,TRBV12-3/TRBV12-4,CASRGDWTEAFF,TGTGCCAGCAGAGGGGATTGGACTGAAGCTTTCTTT
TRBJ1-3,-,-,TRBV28,CASSSAPQPGNTIYF,TGTGCCAGCAGTTCAGCGCCTCAACCTGGAAACACCATATATTTT
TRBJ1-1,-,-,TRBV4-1,CASSTGSATEAFF,TGCGCCAGCAGTACAGGGTCGGCCACTGAAGCTTTCTTT
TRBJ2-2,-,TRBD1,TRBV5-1,CASRVMPGGATGELFF,TGCGCCAGCAGAGTGATGCCAGGGGGCGCAACCGGGGAGCTGTTTTTT
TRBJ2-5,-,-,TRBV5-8,CASSQGEASQETQYF,TGTGCCAGCAGCCAGGGGGAGGCGTCTCAAGAGACCCAGTACTTC
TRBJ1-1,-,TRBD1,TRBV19,CASQPGGNTEAFF,TGTGCCAGCCAGCCAGGGGGGAACACTGAAGCTTTCTTT
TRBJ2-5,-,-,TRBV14,CASGRNRFPETQYF,TGTGCCAGCGGTAGAAACCGGTTCCCAGAGACCCAGTACTTC
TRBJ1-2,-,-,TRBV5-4,CASRPDVTDPYGYTF,TGTGCCAGCAGACCCGACGTGACAGACCCCTATGGCTACACCTTC
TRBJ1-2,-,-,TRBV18,CASSPPQEGGYGYTF,TGTGCCAGCTCACCACCCCAGGAAGGGGGCTATGGCTACACCTTC
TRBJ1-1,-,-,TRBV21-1,CASSKGDRATEAFF,TGTGCCAGCAGCAAAGGGGACAGGGCTACTGAAGCTTTCTTT
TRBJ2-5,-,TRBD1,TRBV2,CASSESETGGTETQYF,TGTGCCAGCAGTGAATCCGAGACAGGGGGGACAGAGACCCAGTACTTC
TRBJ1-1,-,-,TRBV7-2,CASSRRQNRNTEAFF,TGTGCCAGCAGCAGGCGACAGAATAGGAACACTGAAGCTTTCTTT
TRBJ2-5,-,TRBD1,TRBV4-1,CASSQADRTTQETQYF,TGCGCCAGCAGCCAGGCGGACAGGACGACCCAAGAGACCCAGTACTTC
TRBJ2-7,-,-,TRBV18,CASSGPEDEQYF,TGTGCCAGCTCCGGCCCAGAGGACGAGCAGTACTTC
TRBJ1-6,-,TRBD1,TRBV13,CASSFGQGGSPLHF,TGTGCCAGCAGCTTCGGACAGGGAGGCTCACCCCTCCACTTT